This record looks at one T cell receptor beta chain sequence and its context. The V and J ends lost 6 bases and 3 bases respectively, with 8 bases between them. In germline, CDR1 is WNHNN, CDR2 SYGVQD (reference sequence). The CDR3 totals 12 residues. This specimen belongs to a study of T cell changes during pregnancy in multiple sclerosis. Using immunoSEQ multiplex PCR, the repertoire was profiled, and TCRdb retains in-frame clones only, with some absent. The sample contains 35,000 to 45,000 clones, 75% to 95% of which appear only once. This chain uses TRBV10-1 with TRBJ2-5, with D perhaps matching TRBD1 (5 bases). Sequenced here: CD4+ T cells from peripheral blood mononuclear cells, sampled in the third trimester of pregnancy. The receptor comes from a female donor with multiple sclerosis, enrolled in a pregnancy study. The CDR3 reads CASREGEETQYF. CDR3 in DNA: TGCGCCAGCAGAGAAGGGGAAGAGACCCAGTACTTC.